The present T cell receptor beta chain was sequenced within a study of tumor and adjacent non-tumor tissue in lung cancer. The overall study: Samples averaged roughly 4 million productive TCRbeta reads each.

Study-wide findings and caveats: In normal lung, the top 100 clones were significantly more dominant than in tumor. Significantly higher TCR diversity was found in tumor than normal lung.

RNA was extracted from bulk tissue without any cell sorting. TCRbeta libraries were built with three rounds of nested PCR, modified from ARM-PCR. TCRdb analysed the multiplex PCR reads with MiXCR anew, one entry per CDR3 protein. The sample has under 150,000 distinct CDR3 sequences; around 61% are singletons. A few counts support this clonotype. As yet, its antigen is unknown. A much larger clone lies one base from this, so it may be a read error. Deletions cut 3 bases from V and 9 bases from J, with 14 bases between. CDR3 size: 13 residues. The source is a man aged 60-69 years with small cell lung cancer. The material sequenced was lung tumor tissue. The genes are TRBV12-3 or TRBV12-4 and TRBJ1-2, with a weak D call TRBD1 (5 bases). In nucleotides, the CDR3 is TGTGCCAGCAGTTTTAGGTACAGGATAAGCTACACCTTC. Protein sequence: CASSFRYRISYTF.